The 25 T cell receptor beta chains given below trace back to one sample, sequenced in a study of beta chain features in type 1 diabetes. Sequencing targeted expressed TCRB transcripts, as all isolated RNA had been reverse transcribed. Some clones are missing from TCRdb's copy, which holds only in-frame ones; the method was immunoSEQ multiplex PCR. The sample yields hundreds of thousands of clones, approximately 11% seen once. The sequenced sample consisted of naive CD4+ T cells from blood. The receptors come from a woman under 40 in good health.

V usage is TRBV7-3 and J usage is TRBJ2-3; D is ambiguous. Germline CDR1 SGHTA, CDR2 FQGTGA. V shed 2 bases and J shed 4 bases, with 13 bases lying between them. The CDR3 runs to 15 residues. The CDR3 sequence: CASSLYGSPADTQYF. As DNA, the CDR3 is TGTGCCAGCAGCTTATATGGTAGCCCTGCAGATACGCAGTATTTT.

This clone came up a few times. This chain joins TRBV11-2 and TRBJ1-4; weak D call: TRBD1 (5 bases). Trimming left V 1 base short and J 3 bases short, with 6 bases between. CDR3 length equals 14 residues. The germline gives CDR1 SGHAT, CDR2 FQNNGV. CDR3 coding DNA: TGTGCCAGCAGCTTAGCGGGGGCTAATGAAAAACTGTTTTTT. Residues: CASSLAGANEKLFF. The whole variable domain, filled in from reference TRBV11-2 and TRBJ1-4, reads EAGVAQSPRYKIIEKRQSVAFWCNPISGHATLYWYQQILGQGPKLLIQFQNNGVVDDSQLPKDRFSAERLKGVDSTLKIQPAKLEDSAVYLCASSLAGANEKLFFGSGTQLSVL.

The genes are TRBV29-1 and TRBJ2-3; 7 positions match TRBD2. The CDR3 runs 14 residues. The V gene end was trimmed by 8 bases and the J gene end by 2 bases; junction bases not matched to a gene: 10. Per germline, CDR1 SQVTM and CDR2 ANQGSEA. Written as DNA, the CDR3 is TGCAGCTTTTACCGGGACTATGTCACAGATACGCAGTATTTT. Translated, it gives CSFYRDYVTDTQYF.

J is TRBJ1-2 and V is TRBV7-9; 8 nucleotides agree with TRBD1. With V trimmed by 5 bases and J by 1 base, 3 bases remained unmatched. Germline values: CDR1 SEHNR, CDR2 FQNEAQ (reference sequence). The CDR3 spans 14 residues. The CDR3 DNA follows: TGTGCCAGCAGCCCAGGGGGCGGTAACTATGGCTACACCTTC. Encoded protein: CASSPGGGNYGYTF.

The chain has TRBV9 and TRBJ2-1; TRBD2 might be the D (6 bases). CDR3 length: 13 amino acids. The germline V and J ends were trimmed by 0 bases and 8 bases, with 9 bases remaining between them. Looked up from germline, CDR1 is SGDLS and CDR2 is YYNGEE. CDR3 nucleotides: TGTGCCAGCAGCGTAGTCTCGGGGGATGAGCAGTTCTTC. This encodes CASSVVSGDEQFF.

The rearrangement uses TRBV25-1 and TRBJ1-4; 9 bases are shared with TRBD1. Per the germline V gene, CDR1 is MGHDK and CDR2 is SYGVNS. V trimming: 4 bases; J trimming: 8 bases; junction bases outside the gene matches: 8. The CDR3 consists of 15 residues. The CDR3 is CASSAQGQGSEKLFF. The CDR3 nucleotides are TGTGCCAGCAGTGCCCAGGGACAGGGTAGCGAAAAACTGTTTTTT.

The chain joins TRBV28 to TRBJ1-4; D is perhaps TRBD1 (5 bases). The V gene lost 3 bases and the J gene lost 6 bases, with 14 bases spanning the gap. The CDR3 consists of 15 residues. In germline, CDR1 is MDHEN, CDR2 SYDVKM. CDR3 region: CASSLLRVTDEKLFF. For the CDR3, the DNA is TGTGCCAGCAGTTTGCTCAGGGTCACGGATGAAAAACTGTTTTTT.

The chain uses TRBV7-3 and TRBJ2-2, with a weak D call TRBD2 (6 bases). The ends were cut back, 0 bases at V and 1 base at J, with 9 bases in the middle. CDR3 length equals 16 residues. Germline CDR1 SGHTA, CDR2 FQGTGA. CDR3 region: CASSLTPSENTGELFF. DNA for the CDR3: TGTGCCAGCAGCTTAACGCCTAGCGAGAACACCGGGGAGCTGTTTTTT.

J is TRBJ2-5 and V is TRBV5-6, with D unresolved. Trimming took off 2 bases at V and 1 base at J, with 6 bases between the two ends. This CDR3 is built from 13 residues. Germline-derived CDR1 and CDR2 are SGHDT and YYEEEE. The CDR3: CASSFSSQETQYF. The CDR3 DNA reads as TGTGCCAGCAGCTTTAGCAGCCAAGAGACCCAGTACTTC.

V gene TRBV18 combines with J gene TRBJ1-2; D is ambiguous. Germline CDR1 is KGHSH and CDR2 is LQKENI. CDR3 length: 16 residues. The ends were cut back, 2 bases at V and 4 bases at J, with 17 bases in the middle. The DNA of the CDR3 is TGTGCCAGCTCACCAGTGGGCGACCCGGTGGGCTATGGCTACACCTTC. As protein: CASSPVGDPVGYGYTF.

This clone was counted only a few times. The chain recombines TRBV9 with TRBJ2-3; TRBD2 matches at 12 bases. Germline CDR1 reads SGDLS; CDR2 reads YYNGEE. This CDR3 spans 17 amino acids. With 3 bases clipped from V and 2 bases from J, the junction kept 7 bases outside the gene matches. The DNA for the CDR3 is TGTGCCAGCAGCGCCCGCGCTAGCGGGAGGGTCACAGATACGCAGTATTTT. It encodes CASSARASGRVTDTQYF.

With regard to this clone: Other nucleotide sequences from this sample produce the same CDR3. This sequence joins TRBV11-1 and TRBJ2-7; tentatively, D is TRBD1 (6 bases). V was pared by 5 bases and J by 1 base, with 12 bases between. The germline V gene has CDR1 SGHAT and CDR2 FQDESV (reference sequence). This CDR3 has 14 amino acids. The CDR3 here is CASSQRDNSYEQYF. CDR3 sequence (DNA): TGTGCCAGCAGCCAAAGGGACAATTCCTACGAGCAGTACTTC.

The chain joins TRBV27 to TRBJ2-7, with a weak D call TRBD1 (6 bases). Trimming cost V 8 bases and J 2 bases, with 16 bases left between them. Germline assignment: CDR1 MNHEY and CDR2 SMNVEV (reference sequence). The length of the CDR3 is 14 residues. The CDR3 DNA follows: TGTGCCAGCGGGGAGCGGACAGACGCCTACGAGCAGTACTTC. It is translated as CASGERTDAYEQYF.

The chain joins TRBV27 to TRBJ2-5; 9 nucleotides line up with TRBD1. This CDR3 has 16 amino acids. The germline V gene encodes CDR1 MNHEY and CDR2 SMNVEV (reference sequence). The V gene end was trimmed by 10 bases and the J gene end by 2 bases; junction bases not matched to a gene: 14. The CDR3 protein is CATRGTGNQRQETQYF. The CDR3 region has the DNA TGTGCCACCCGAGGGACAGGGAATCAGAGACAAGAGACCCAGTACTTC.

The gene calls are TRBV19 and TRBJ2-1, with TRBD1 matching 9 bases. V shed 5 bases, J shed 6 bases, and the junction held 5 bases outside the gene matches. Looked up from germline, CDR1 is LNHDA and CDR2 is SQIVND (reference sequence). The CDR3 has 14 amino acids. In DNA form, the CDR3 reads TGTGCCAGTAGTGACGGACAGGGGCCCAATGAGCAGTTCTTC. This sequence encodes CASSDGQGPNEQFF.

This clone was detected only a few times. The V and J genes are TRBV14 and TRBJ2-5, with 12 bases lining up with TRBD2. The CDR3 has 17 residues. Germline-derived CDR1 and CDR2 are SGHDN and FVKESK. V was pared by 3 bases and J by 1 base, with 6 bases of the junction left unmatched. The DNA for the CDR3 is TGTGCCAGCAGCCAGGGAAAACTAGCGGGAGGCCAAGAGACCCAGTACTTC. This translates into CASSQGKLAGGQETQYF.

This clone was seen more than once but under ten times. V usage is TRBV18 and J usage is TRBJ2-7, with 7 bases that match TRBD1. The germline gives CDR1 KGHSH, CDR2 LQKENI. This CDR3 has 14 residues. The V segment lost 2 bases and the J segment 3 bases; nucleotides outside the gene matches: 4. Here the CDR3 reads CASSPATGRYEQYF. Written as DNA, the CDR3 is TGTGCCAGCTCACCAGCGACAGGGCGCTACGAGCAGTACTTC.

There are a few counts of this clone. The CDR3 nucleotides are TGTGCCAGCAGCCCGACTCTTGATGAAAAACTGTTTTTT. Protein sequence: CASSPTLDEKLFF. The V call is TRBV4-2, the J call TRBJ1-4; unclear D gene. Trimming took 4 bases from V and 6 from J, leaving 9 bases between them. Germline assignment: CDR1 LGHNA and CDR2 YNFKEQ. The CDR3 is 13 residues long.

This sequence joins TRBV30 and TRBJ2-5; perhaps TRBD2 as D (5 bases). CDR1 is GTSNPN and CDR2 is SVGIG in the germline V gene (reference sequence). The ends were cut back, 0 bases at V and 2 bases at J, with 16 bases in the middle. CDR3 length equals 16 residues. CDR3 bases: TGTGCCTGGAGTGTATTAAGGAAGGACTTACAAGAGACCCAGTACTTC. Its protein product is CAWSVLRKDLQETQYF.

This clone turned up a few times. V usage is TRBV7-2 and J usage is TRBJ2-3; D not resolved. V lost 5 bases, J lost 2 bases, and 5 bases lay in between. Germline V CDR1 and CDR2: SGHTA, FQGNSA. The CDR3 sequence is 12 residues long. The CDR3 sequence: CASSPITDTQYF. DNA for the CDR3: TGTGCCAGCAGCCCTATCACAGATACGCAGTATTTT.

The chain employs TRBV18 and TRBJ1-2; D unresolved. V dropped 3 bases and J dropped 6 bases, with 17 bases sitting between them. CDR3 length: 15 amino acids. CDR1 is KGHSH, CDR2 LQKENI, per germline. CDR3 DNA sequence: TGTGCCAGCTCACCGAGTTTGCGGCAGTTTGATGGCTACACCTTC. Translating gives CASSPSLRQFDGYTF.

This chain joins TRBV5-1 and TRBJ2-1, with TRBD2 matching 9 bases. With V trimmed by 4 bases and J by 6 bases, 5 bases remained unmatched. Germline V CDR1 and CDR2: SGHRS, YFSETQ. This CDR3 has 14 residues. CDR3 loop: CASSGGLAVNEQFF. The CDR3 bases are TGCGCCAGCAGCGGGGGACTAGCTGTCAATGAGCAGTTCTTC.

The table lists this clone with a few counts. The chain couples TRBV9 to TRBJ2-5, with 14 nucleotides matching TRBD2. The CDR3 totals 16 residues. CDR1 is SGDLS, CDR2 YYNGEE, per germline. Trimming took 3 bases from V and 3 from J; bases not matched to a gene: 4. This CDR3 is CASSGGGLAGEETQYF. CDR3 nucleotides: TGTGCCAGCAGCGGGGGGGGACTAGCGGGAGAAGAGACCCAGTACTTC.

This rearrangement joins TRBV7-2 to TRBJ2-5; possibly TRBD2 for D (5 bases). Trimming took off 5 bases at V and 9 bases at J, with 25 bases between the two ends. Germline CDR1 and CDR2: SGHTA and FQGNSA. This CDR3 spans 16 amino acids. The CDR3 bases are TGTGCCAGCAGCCCGCTGGACTCGAAACTACAGAGGGCCCAGTACTTC. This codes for CASSPLDSKLQRAQYF.

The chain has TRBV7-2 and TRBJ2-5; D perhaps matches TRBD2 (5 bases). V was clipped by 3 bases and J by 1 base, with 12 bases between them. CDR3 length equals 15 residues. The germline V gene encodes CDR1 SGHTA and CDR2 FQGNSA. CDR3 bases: TGTGCCAGCAGCTTCCGTAGCGCTTCCCAAGAGACCCAGTACTTC. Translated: CASSFRSASQETQYF. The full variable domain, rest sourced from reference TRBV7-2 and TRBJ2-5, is GAGVSQSPSNKVTEKGKDVELRCDPISGHTALYWYRQSLGQGLEFLIYFQGNSAPDKSGLPSDRFSAERTGGSVSTLTIQRTQQEDSAVYLCASSFRSASQETQYFGPGTRLLVL.